This T cell receptor (beta chain) was recorded in a study of identical twins. This clonotype was seen a single time. A template switching step contributed a universal primer site, while unique molecular identifiers were present in the cDNA. Each CDR3 protein is one row after TCRdb ran MiXCR on the 5' RACE reads. The sample records some 790,000 distinct CDR3 sequences, approximately 18% being singletons. A further study also used this sample, focusing on T cells expressing NK-cell markers. That investigation notes: Certain NKG2C+ T cell clones were expanded, and their HCMV specificity remained unclear.

The clonotype was recovered from a woman under 30 in good health. The source material was PBMCs.

The CDR3 DNA is TGTGCCAGCAACCAGAATGGGAAAAATGAGCAGTTCTTC. It specifies CASNQNGKNEQFF. This chain joins TRBV6-6 and TRBJ2-1, with unresolved D. Trimming pared 7 bases from V and 7 bases from J, leaving 14 bases between. Germline values: CDR1 MNHNY, CDR2 SVGAGI (reference sequence). CDR3 length: 13 residues.